The clone carrying this T cell receptor (beta chain) has just a few counts. Its target is not known. This specimen belongs to a study of beta chain features in type 1 diabetes. General study points: When Type 1 diabetes patients were examined, their TCRB CDR3s proved moderately but significantly shorter in all four CD4+ subsets.

The germline V gene has CDR1 SGHVS and CDR2 FNYEAQ. The CDR3 loop spans 15 amino acids. After removal of 4 bases from V and 4 bases from J, the junction contained 6 bases not matched to a gene. Naive, central memory, regulatory and stem cell-like memory cells within the CD4+ compartment were sorted using CD45RO/CCR7/CD25/CD127/CD95/CD27. Since all of the isolated RNA was reverse transcribed, expressed TCRB transcripts were what got sequenced. TCRdb keeps only in-frame clones here, not all; method: immunoSEQ multiplex PCR. Of around 140,000 clones listed, approximately 10% are singletons. The sequenced sample was central memory CD4+ T cells from blood. This receptor was taken from a man younger than 40 with type 1 diabetes. The chain has TRBV7-6 and TRBJ2-7; 11 bases match TRBD2. This CDR3 reads CASSYTSGGSYEQYF. CDR3 coding DNA: TGTGCCAGCAGCTATACTAGCGGGGGATCTTACGAGCAGTACTTC.